Listed below are T cell receptor beta chains from one sample, sequenced in a study of blood T cells in healthy people across ages. TCRdb reanalysed the 5' RACE reads using MiXCR and keeps one entry per CDR3 protein. The table shows hundreds of thousands of distinct CDR3 sequences, with about 50% occurring only once. Sequenced sample: blood. The receptors derive from a woman of 80 years or more in good health. The CDR3 runs from the conserved cysteine through the conserved F or W. The D gene is left open where the match is weak. The size of a clone is reported for some rows only, either as once, few or many, or as a class for expanded clones.

>TRBJ1-4|.|TRBV20-1|.
TGCAGTGCCAGCCCAGTTCTTAATGAAAAACTGTTTTTT
CSASPVLNEKLFF
>TRBJ1-5|TRBD1|TRBV5-5|few
TGTGCCAGCAGTTCCGGTTACAGGGGGGGCAATCAGCCCCAGCATTTT
CASSSGYRGGNQPQHF
>TRBJ1-6|.|TRBV6-5|.
TGTGCCAGCAGCCACGGACCATTAGGGTCACCCCTCCACTTT
CASSHGPLGSPLHF
>TRBJ2-5|TRBD1|TRBV20-1|many
TGCAGTGCTAGACACAGGGGTGCTGGAGAGACCCAGTACTTC
CSARHRGAGETQYF
>TRBJ2-1|.|TRBV7-8|many
TGTGCCAGCAGCTTAGGGCCGAGTAGGGGCACTAACAATGAGCAGTTCTTC
CASSLGPSRGTNNEQFF
>TRBJ2-2|TRBD1|TRBV29-1|.
TGCAGCGTGGGGGCAGGGGGCGCGGTCGGGGAGCTGTTTTTT
CSVGAGGAVGELFF
>TRBJ1-5|.|TRBV30|.
TGTGCCTGGAGTCCACCGGGACGGCCCGGTCAGCCCCAGCATTTT
CAWSPPGRPGQPQHF
>TRBJ2-1|.|TRBV27|many
TGTGCCAGCAGTTGGCGCAGGGACGTCATTCGGGAGCAGTTCTTC
CASSWRRDVIREQFF
>TRBJ1-2|TRBD1|TRBV7-8|many
TGTGCCAGCAGCAAGACGACAGGGGCCTATGGCTACACCTTC
CASSKTTGAYGYTF
>TRBJ2-2|.|TRBV12-3/TRBV12-4|.
TGTGCCAGCAGCAACCGTCCTGGCACCGGGGAGCTGTTTTTT
CASSNRPGTGELFF
>TRBJ2-7|.|TRBV28|many
TGTGCCAGCAGCACAGGGTCGTTTTCCTACGAGCAGTACTTC
CASSTGSFSYEQYF
>TRBJ2-1|TRBD1|TRBV20-1|many
TGCAGTACCGGACAGGGAGTCTACAATGAGCAGTTCTTC
CSTGQGVYNEQFF
>TRBJ2-5|TRBD2|TRBV25-1|.
TGTGCCAGCAGTGGCTGGACTAGCGGGGGGAGGGAGACCCAGTACTTC
CASSGWTSGGRETQYF
>TRBJ1-6|TRBD1|TRBV6-2/TRBV6-3|.
TGTGCCAGCAGTCGACAGGGAACGGCCTCGTATAATTCACCCCTCCACTTT
CASSRQGTASYNSPLHF
>TRBJ1-5|TRBD1|TRBV25-1|.
TGTGCCAGCAGTCCATACAGGGGAGAACAACAGCCCCAGCATTTT
CASSPYRGEQQPQHF
>TRBJ2-1|TRBD1|TRBV7-2|many
TGTGCCAGCAGCTTTAGGTTTTCAGGACAGGGGGCCAATGAGCAGTTCTTC
CASSFRFSGQGANEQFF
>TRBJ2-3|.|TRBV4-3|.
TGCGCCAGCAGCCAAGATGAGCGGCCAACAGCAGATACGCAGTATTTT
CASSQDERPTADTQYF